The rows below give T cell receptor beta chains drawn from one sample of a study of PD-1 blockade in classical Hodgkin lymphoma. Clones were sequenced by immunoSEQ multiplex PCR, and TCRdb holds only the in-frame ones, with some missing. Counted here are 30,000 to 40,000 clones, around 89% occurring once; the ten biggest clones make up about 0.22%. The material sequenced was CD4+ T cells from blood. These receptors were taken from a human donor with classical Hodgkin lymphoma. CDR3s include the opening cysteine and the closing phenylalanine or tryptophan. Not every row has a clone size; where given, it reads once, few, many or a size class.

CDR3: CASSLQPGGEQYF
J: TRBJ2-7
size: -
V: TRBV7-3

CDR3: CASSLVRGTGELFF
J: TRBJ2-2
size: -
V: TRBV5-1

CDR3: CAWSPYLPSGEQYF
J: TRBJ2-7
size: -
V: TRBV30

CDR3: CASSLAPPSGNTIYF
J: TRBJ1-3
size: -
V: TRBV5-5

CDR3: CASSPGGTPIIYNEQFF
J: TRBJ2-1
size: -
V: TRBV11-2

CDR3: CAWSDLREQYF
J: TRBJ2-7
size: once
V: TRBV30

CDR3: CASSLGAGGPINEQFF
J: TRBJ2-1
size: -
V: TRBV11-2

CDR3: CASSIRTGELFF
J: TRBJ2-2
size: once
V: TRBV19

CDR3: CASGENTEAFF
J: TRBJ1-1
size: -
V: TRBV6-1

CDR3: CASSPRETGVGEQYF
J: TRBJ2-7
size: -
V: TRBV6-6

CDR3: CASSPLAANTEAFF
J: TRBJ1-1
size: few
V: TRBV5-1

CDR3: CASSLGVAGGYEQYF
J: TRBJ2-7
size: -
V: TRBV27

CDR3: CASSRLGGSYEQYF
J: TRBJ2-7
size: -
V: TRBV27

CDR3: CASSLVPTGAGNTIYF
J: TRBJ1-3
size: -
V: TRBV5-1

CDR3: CASSQALTSGGTYSYEQYF
J: TRBJ2-7
size: -
V: TRBV4-1

CDR3: CASSPGDGSYNEQFF
J: TRBJ2-1
size: -
V: TRBV28

CDR3: CASSSHAESYEQYF
J: TRBJ2-7
size: -
V: TRBV7-2

CDR3: CASILGGTGRQETQYF
J: TRBJ2-5
size: once
V: TRBV28

CDR3: CATSMPKGGASTDTQYF
J: TRBJ2-3
size: -
V: TRBV15

CDR3: CATSLGGAAGNTIYF
J: TRBJ1-3
size: once
V: TRBV6-5

CDR3: CASSQVEGAWTF
J: TRBJ1-2
size: -
V: TRBV4-2

CDR3: CASNRGGTDTQYF
J: TRBJ2-3
size: -
V: TRBV5-1

CDR3: CASSIVGQGANSPLHF
J: TRBJ1-6
size: -
V: TRBV19

CDR3: CASSEAGFSRDF
J: TRBJ2-7
size: once
V: TRBV6-1

CDR3: CASSSNPGGELFF
J: TRBJ2-2
size: -
V: TRBV9

CDR3: CAISDWDSPKGGQYF
J: TRBJ2-3
size: -
V: TRBV10-3

CDR3: CASSLEAGLQSSDTQYF
J: TRBJ2-3
size: -
V: TRBV5-5

CDR3: CATSRAGGYNEQFF
J: TRBJ2-1
size: -
V: TRBV15

CDR3: CASDRGGEQYF
J: TRBJ2-7
size: few
V: TRBV9

CDR3: CASSGSSNQPQHF
J: TRBJ1-5
size: -
V: TRBV18

CDR3: CASSRGRRDEKLFF
J: TRBJ1-4
size: -
V: TRBV6-5

CDR3: CASSHYRSTEAFF
J: TRBJ1-1
size: once
V: TRBV7-3

CDR3: CASKKFGTGSSGNTIYF
J: TRBJ1-3
size: -
V: TRBV19

CDR3: CASSVAIAEETQYF
J: TRBJ2-5
size: once
V: TRBV9

CDR3: CASSQGQANTEAFF
J: TRBJ1-1
size: -
V: TRBV4-2

CDR3: CASSRDRPNSGNTIYF
J: TRBJ1-3
size: -
V: TRBV5-4

CDR3: CASSYSGFSNQPQHF
J: TRBJ1-5
size: -
V: TRBV6-6